Below, one T cell receptor beta chain is given with its context. TCR beta CDR3 regions were amplified from RNA. The HTBI primer set served for first-round RT-PCR of the TCR CDR3. TCRdb reanalysed the multiplex PCR reads using MiXCR and keeps one entry per CDR3 protein. The table shows about 540,000 distinct CDR3 sequences, with about 45% occurring only once. With 6 bases clipped from V and 7 bases from J, the junction kept 14 bases outside the gene matches. Germline loops: CDR1 SGHAT, CDR2 FQDESV (reference sequence). This CDR3 comprises 15 residues. The sample comes from a study of T cells in Graves' hyperthyroidism and ophthalmopathy.

The sample comprised peripheral blood or thyroid tissue (not recorded which). The genes are TRBV11-1 and TRBJ2-7; TRBD2 agrees at 8 bases. The clonotype originates from a woman younger than 35 with Graves' hyperthyroidism. CDR3 DNA sequence: TGTGCCAGCAGTCCCTATCCGGGAGGGGCCAATGAGCAGTACTTC. It codes for CASSPYPGGANEQYF.